A single sample gave rise to the 9 T cell receptor beta chains below, sequenced in a study of breast tumors, draining lymph nodes, adjacent tissues. TCRdb re-called the multiplex PCR reads with MiXCR, one entry per CDR3 protein. Counted here are approximately 63,000 distinct CDR3 sequences, roughly 59% occurring once; the ten biggest clones make up roughly 19%. Material: breast tumor tissue. Receptors were obtained from a female donor with breast cancer. Some clones in this sample may be carry-over from other donors' samples.

This chain joins TRBV28 and TRBJ1-5, with 7 positions matching TRBD1. The CDR3 has 14 amino acids. In germline, CDR1 is MDHEN, CDR2 SYDVKM. V was clipped by 6 bases and J by 1 base; unmatched bases: 3. The DNA for the CDR3 is TGTGCCAGCAGGGACAGGAAAAGCAATCAGCCCCAGCATTTT. It codes for CASRDRKSNQPQHF.

The V gene is TRBV7-2, the J gene TRBJ2-2; 10 bases fit TRBD2. This CDR3 contains 15 residues. Germline assignment: CDR1 SGHTA and CDR2 FQGNSA. V shed 1 base, J shed 9 bases, and the junction held 5 bases outside the gene matches. In DNA form, the CDR3 reads TGTGCCAGCAGCTTAGGGCTAGCGGGGGCGAGGGAGCTGTTTTTT. This sequence encodes CASSLGLAGARELFF.

This clonotype was seen at least ten times. The chain couples TRBV20-1 to TRBJ2-3; maybe TRBD2 (6 bases). Germline values: CDR1 DFQATT, CDR2 SNEGSKA (reference sequence). CDR3 size: 15 residues. V was pared by 3 bases and J by 3 bases, with 16 bases between. In nucleotides, the CDR3 is TGCAGTGCTAGTTCGGGACTGGATCCGACAGATACGCAGTATTTT. Translating it yields CSASSGLDPTDTQYF.

This clonotype came up a few times. This clone may be a read error of a much larger clone one base away. This sequence joins TRBV11-3 and TRBJ2-1; a weak D match, TRBD2 (7 bases). Germline-derived CDR1 and CDR2 are SGHNT and YENEEA. The CDR3 is 16 amino acids. Trimming took 5 bases from V and 4 from J, leaving 18 bases between them. The CDR3 nucleotides read TGTGCCAGCAGCCTAGGGGCGGGGGCCGGTTACAATGAGCAGTTCTTC. It translates to CASSLGAGAGYNEQFF.

There are many counts of this clonotype. The chain has TRBV20-1 and TRBJ1-2; TRBD1 matches 8 bases. The CDR3 is 15 residues long. Looked up from germline, CDR1 is DFQATT and CDR2 is SNEGSKA (reference sequence). With 6 bases clipped from V and 7 bases from J, the junction kept 16 bases outside the gene matches. CDR3 loop: CSALPTGASRSGYTF. CDR3 DNA: TGCAGTGCCCTTCCGACAGGGGCGTCCCGGAGTGGCTACACCTTC.

This chain connects TRBV6-5 to TRBJ2-1; no firm D call. Trimming pared 4 bases from V and 5 bases from J, leaving 9 bases between. Germline assignment: CDR1 MNHEY and CDR2 SVGAGI. The CDR3 length is 13 residues. As DNA, the CDR3 is TGTGCCAGCAGTTTTTCCCGGAACAATGAGCAGTTCTTC. Its translation is CASSFSRNNEQFF.

This clonotype was seen more than once but under ten times. A junction boundary mismatches the germline segment, possibly from a read error. This rearrangement joins TRBV11-2 to TRBJ1-5; unclear D gene. The CDR3 is 16 amino acids. Germline V gene data show CDR1 as SGHAT and CDR2 as FQNNGV. CDR3 region: CASSMTLILYNEPQHF. As DNA, the CDR3 is TGTGCCAGCAGCATGACCTTGATTCTGTACAATGAGCCCCAGCATTTT.

This clonotype appeared many times. The gene calls are TRBV4-3 and TRBJ2-2; no firm D call. Trimming removed 4 bases from V and 8 bases from J, with 8 bases in between. There are 12 residues in the CDR3. Germline CDR1 is LGHNA and CDR2 is YSLEER. The CDR3 region has the DNA TGCGCCAGCAGCCTGTATTGGGGGGAGCTGTTTTTT. Translated, it gives CASSLYWGELFF.

This clonotype is medium-sized within its sample. This chain connects TRBV5-1 to TRBJ2-5, with 10 bases fitting TRBD2. The V and J ends lost 0 bases and 2 bases, in that order; junction bases with no gene match: 4. There are 16 residues in the CDR3. Germline lookup yields CDR1 SGHRS and CDR2 YFSETQ. CDR3 protein: CASSLALAGLQETQYF. The CDR3 DNA sequence: TGCGCCAGCAGCTTGGCACTAGCGGGGTTACAAGAGACCCAGTACTTC.